The 3 T cell receptor beta chains presented below share a single source sample, sequenced in a study of pediatric ulcerative colitis. The rectum was sampled with one to two pinch biopsies at colonoscopy. Measured with immunoSEQ multiplex PCR; TCRdb has only the in-frame clones, and not every one. Here the sample spans about 35,000 clones, roughly 81% being singletons. Input material: gut tissue. Every receptor here comes from a boy aged 5-17 years with mild ulcerative colitis.

This sequence joins TRBV7-9 and TRBJ2-5; 8 positions match TRBD1. The CDR3 spans 14 residues. Germline V lookup: CDR1 SEHNR, CDR2 FQNEAQ (reference sequence). With 4 bases clipped from V and 4 bases from J, the junction kept 5 bases outside the gene matches. The CDR3 sequence: CASSSGQGRETQYF. The CDR3 DNA follows: TGTGCCAGCAGCTCAGGACAGGGCCGAGAGACCCAGTACTTC.

The chain is built from TRBV6-4 and TRBJ2-7; possible D gene TRBD2, 6 bases. Germline V CDR1 and CDR2: MRHNA, SNTAGT. Trimming left V 9 bases short and J 2 bases short, with 20 bases between. The CDR3 loop spans 15 amino acids. CDR3 region: CARRRPGTDAYEQYF. Written as DNA, the CDR3 is TGTGCCAGAAGAAGACCCGGGACTGACGCCTACGAGCAGTACTTC.

The chain carries TRBV6-4 and TRBJ2-3; TRBD2 agrees at 11 bases. Trimming took 0 bases from V and 5 from J; bases not matched to a gene: 7. Germline V gives CDR1 MRHNA, CDR2 SNTAGT. The CDR3 spans 17 residues. The CDR3 DNA reads as TGTGCCAGCAGTGACTCCGCTAGCGGGGGGCCAGAAGATACGCAGTATTTT. It specifies CASSDSASGGPEDTQYF.